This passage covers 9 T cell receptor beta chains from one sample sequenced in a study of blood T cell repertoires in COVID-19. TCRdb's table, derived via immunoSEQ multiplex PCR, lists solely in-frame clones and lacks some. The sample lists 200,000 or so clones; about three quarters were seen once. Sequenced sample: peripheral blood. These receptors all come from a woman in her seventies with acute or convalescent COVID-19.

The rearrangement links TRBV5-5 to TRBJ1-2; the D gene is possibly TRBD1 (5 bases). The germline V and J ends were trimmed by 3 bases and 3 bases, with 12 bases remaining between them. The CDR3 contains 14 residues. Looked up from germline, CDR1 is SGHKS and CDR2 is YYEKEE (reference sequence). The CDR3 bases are TGTGCCAGCAGCTCCCCCCAGGGTGACTATGGCTACACCTTC. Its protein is CASSSPQGDYGYTF.

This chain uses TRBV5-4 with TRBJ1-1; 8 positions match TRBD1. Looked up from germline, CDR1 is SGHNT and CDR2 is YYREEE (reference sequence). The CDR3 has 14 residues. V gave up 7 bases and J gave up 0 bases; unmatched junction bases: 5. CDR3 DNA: TGTGCCAGCCGACAGGGGACCCTGAACACTGAAGCTTTCTTT. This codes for CASRQGTLNTEAFF.

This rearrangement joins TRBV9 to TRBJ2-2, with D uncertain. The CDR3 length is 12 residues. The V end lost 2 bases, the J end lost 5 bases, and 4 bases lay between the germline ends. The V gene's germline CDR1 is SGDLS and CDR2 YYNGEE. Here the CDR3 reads CASSVLTGELFF. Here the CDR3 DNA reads TGTGCCAGCAGCGTCCTGACCGGGGAGCTGTTTTTT.

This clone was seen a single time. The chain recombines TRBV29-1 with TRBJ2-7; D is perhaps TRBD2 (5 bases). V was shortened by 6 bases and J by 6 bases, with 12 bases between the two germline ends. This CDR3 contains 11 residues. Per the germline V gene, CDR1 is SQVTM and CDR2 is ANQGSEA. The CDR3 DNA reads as TGCAGCGTAGCTGAGGGTATCGAGCAGTACTTC. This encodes CSVAEGIEQYF.

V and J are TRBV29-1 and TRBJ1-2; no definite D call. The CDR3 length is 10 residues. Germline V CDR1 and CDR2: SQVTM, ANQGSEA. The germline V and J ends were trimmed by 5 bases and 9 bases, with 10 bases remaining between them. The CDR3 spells CSVKENSYTF. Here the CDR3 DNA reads TGCAGCGTTAAGGAGAATAGCTACACCTTC.

This chain's CDR3 is CASSSSWQVNEKLFF. The DNA of the CDR3 is TGTGCCAGCAGCTCCTCGTGGCAGGTTAATGAAAAACTGTTTTTT. V is TRBV3-1 (or the pseudogene TRBV3-2) and J is TRBJ1-4; D remains ambiguous. With 5 bases removed from V and 4 bases from J, the gap between germline ends came to 14 bases. The CDR3 is 15 residues long. CDR1 LGHDT and CDR2 YNNKEL come from the germline V gene (reference sequence).

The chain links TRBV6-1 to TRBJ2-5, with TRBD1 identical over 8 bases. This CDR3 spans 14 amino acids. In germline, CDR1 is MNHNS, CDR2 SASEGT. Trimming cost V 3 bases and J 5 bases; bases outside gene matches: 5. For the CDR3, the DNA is TGTGCCAGCAGTGAGAGGACAGGGAGGGAGACCCAGTACTTC. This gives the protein CASSERTGRETQYF.

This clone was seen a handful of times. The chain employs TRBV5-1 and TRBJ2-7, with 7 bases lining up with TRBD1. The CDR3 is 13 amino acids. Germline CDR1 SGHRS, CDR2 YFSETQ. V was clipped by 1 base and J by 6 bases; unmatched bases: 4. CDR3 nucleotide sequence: TGCGCCAGCAGCTTGACAGGGGCGTCCGAGCAGTACTTC. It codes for CASSLTGASEQYF.

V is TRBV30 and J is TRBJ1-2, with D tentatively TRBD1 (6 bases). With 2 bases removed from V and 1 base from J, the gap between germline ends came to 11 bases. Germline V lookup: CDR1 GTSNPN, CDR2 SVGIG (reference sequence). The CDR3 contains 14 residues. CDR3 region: CAWSSDRSNYGYTF. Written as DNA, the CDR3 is TGTGCCTGGAGTTCAGACAGGAGTAACTATGGCTACACCTTC.